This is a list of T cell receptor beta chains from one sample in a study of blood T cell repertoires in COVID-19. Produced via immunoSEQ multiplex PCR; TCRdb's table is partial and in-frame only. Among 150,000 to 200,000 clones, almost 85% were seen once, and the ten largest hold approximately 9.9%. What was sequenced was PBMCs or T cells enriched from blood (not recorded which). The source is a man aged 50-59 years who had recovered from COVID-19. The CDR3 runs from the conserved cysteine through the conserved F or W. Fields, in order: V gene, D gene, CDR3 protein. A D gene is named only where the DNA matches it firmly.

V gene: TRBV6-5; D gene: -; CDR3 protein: CASIPIPSGETQYF
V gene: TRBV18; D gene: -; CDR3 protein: CASSQIQGRNSPLHF
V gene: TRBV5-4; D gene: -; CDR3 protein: CASSSPGLSSGANVLTF
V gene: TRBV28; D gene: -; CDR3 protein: CASKPRGWVRTGNQPQHF
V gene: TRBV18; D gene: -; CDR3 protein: CASSPGTGPQHF
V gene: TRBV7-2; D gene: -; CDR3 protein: CASSLERYSNQPQHF
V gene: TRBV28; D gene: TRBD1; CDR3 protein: CASTWTGGDYGYTF
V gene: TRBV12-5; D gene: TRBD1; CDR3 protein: CASGLDRGVDTEAFF
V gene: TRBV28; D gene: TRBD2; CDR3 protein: CASRWTSGTQQYF
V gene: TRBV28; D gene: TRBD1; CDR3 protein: CASSLLQGAWGNTIYF
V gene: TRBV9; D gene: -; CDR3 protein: CASSGVVYTF
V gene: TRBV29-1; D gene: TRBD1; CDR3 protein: CSVERQGAIDEQYF
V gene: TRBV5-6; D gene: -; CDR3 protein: CASADDRTSSGNTIYF
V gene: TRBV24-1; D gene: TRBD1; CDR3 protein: CATSEGGTGGDTQYF
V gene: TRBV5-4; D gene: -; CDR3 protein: CASSLPGNTEAFF
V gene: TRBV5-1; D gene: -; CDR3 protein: CASSLTGAFDEQYF
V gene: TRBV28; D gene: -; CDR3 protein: CASSYGNQPQHF
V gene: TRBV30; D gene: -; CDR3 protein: CAWSGGNSQNTEAFF
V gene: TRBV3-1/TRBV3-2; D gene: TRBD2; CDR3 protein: CASSPSSGRASETQYF
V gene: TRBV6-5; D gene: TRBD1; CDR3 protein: CASSLTGNHYEQYF
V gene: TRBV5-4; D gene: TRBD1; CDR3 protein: CASSWTGDTDTQYF
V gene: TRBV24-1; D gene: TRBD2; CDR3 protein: CAPRDSRAGGRRGTGELFF
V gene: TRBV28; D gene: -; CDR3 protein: CASYRANQPQHF
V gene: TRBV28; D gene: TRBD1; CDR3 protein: CASSPPTGKAFF
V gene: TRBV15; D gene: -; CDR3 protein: CATSRDPSYEQYF
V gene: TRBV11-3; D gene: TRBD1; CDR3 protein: CASSLGQPELSEQFF
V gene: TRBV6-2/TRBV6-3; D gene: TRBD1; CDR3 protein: CASSPTDRSSNQPQHF
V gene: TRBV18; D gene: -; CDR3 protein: CASSPGEGRLISPLHF
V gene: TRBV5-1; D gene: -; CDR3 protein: CASSGREHTGELFF
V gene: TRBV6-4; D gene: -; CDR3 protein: CASSDSSLSSTAGELFF
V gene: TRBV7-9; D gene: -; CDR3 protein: CASSVDNQETQYF
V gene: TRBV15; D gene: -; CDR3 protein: CATSRYGGEDTGELFF
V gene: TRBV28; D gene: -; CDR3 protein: CASQEVGAYNSPLHF
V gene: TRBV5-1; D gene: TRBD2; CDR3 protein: CASSHTSGGPETQYF
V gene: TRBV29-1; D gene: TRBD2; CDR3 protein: CSVTRGLGTTDTQYF
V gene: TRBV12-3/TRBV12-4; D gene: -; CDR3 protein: CASSPTGNQPQHF
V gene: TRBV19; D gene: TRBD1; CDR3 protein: CASSSTGGALHF
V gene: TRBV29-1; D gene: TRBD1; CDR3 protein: CSVGQGVNSPLHF
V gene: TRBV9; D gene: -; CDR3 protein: CASSVAEPGLQFF
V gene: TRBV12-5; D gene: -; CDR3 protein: CASALERNTEAFF
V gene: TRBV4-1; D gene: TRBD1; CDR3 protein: CASSQDPAGTGDGQPQHF
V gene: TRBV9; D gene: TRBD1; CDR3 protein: CASSPEGQAYEQYF
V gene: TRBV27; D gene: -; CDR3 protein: CASSRYNSPLHF
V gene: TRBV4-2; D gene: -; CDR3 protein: CASSRATNGGVNTEAFF
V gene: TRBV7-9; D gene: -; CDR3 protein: CASSLVKLGNTIYF
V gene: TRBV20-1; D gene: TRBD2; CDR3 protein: CSASISGRGSRSYNEQFF
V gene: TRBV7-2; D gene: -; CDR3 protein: CASSQAFGRGGNEQFF
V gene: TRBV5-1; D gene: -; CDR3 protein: CASSPSGLGNTEAFF
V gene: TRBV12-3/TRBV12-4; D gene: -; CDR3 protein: CASKLGQTYEAFF
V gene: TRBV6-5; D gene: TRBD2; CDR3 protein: CASSRRLAVQETQYF
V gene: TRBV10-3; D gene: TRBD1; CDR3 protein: CAGTGAVETGELFF
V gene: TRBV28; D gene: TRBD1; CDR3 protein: CASSSRGRLGDIQYF
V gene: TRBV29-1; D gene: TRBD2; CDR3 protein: CSAQPGGSYEQYF
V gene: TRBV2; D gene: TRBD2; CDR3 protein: CASSEGLGLAGGETQYF